The clone carrying this TCR beta chain was observed a single time. The antigen is undetermined. These data originate in a study of PD-1 blockade in classical Hodgkin lymphoma. General observations from the study: Unlike CD8+ TCR diversity, which did not rise significantly by C4D1, CD4+ TCR diversity did.

TCRdb keeps only in-frame clones here, not all; method: immunoSEQ multiplex PCR. The profile shows a few thousand clones, under 85% of them singletons. Following autologous stem cell transplantation, relapse occurred in every patient, and exposure to brentuximab vedotin varied. Researchers pulled CD8+ T cells out of thawed PBMCs using magnetic negative selection. The receptor was derived from a human donor with classical Hodgkin lymphoma. The sample in question was CD8+ T cells from blood, obtained at baseline.

CDR3 sequence reads: CASSRRGELFF. CDR3 DNA sequence: TGTGCCAGCAGTAGACGCGGGGAGCTGTTTTTT. This chain uses TRBV27 with TRBJ2-2; D is unclear. V lost 5 bases, J lost 7 bases, and 5 bases lay in between. This CDR3 spans 11 amino acids. Germline lookup yields CDR1 MNHEY and CDR2 SMNVEV (reference sequence).